This T cell receptor beta chain originates from a study of blood T cells in healthy people across ages (dated by TCRdb to between 2015 and 2017). A note on the overall study: In model experiments, template switching captured about one uniquely barcoded TCR beta cDNA molecule for every two T cells. The study measured age-related changes in TCR beta repertoire diversity using deep sequencing normalized with unique cDNA molecular identifiers. The donors were divided into four age groups: young (average approximately 15 years), middle-aged (about 40), aged (62) and long-lived (roughly 82). To avoid experimental bias, donors of different ages were randomly spread across the sequencing lanes. Using the same blood draw, the study looked at two additional independent replicas of 1 million unique cDNA reads for two donors, one aged 18 to 30 and the other aged 80 or older.

Systemically healthy Caucasian individuals from Russia, some 36 in total and aged 6 to 90 years, were included as donors. Each donor gave roughly 11 milliliters of peripheral blood, drawn into EDTA-treated Vacutainer tubes. PBMCs were isolated by Ficoll-Paque density-gradient centrifugation, with at least 7 million obtained per sample. Total RNA, at least 6 micrograms per sample, was extracted from PBMCs with Trizol reagent. For every donor, an aliquot of PBMCs went through flow cytometry to measure the percentages of naive CD45RAhigh/CD27high T cells. Study-level results and caveats: Estimates of total diversity from one million sequenced T cells were regarded as lower bounds and underestimates. Observed TCR beta diversity correlated strongly with the percentage of naive T cells measured by flow cytometry. Conclusive comparison of naive and antigen-experienced compartments was prevented by the profiling of bulk unsorted PBMCs. Compared with the aged group, more naive CD4+ T cells, fewer expanded clones and increased TCR diversity were shown by the long-lived group, suggesting age selection. The CMV infection status of donors was not known, potentially confounding age-related changes in expanded clonotypes. As age increased, observed TCR beta diversity per million T cells dropped in a roughly linear way, and a significant reduction was already evident by age 40.

Regarding this clonotype: Its antigen specificity is not known. No base qualities exist here, and no much larger clone lies one base off it.

Preparation of the library involved 5' RACE. Sequencing was carried out with an Illumina HiSeq 2500. The second PCR ran for about 7 to 11 cycles and used a J-beta primer mix along with a sample-barcoded 5' primer. A unique molecular identifier was introduced onto each TCR beta cDNA molecule by a template-switch 5' adaptor carrying 12 random nucleotides. Each sample yielded at least 2.5 million CDR3-containing paired-end reads. First-strand cDNA synthesis was performed from all RNA using the Mint cDNA synthesis kit, with priming by a TRBC-specific oligonucleotide. Following uracil-DNA glycosylase treatment, all cDNA underwent a first 18-cycle PCR with the universal primers M1SS and BC2_uni_R. Under the source paper's analysis protocol: Each sample was normalized by randomly selecting 1 million high-quality reads, each carrying a distinct molecular identifier. Reads with shared molecular identifiers were discarded instead of being binned into consensus sequences. MiTCR, set to a Q25 quality threshold and the strictest error-elimination algorithm, was used for CDR3 identification, clonotype clustering and error correction. Lower-bound total TCR beta diversity was estimated with a nonparametric unseen species model using Euler transformation. Starting from the raw public reads, TCRdb applied fastp trimming at Q25, assembled clones with MiXCR and retained in-frame beta chains. Identical CDR3 proteins give one entry, which carries the most common genes and DNA. TCRdb's processing, not the study's, gives the V and J calls here. Recorded for this sample are about 1 million distinct CDR3 sequences; under 45% of them occurred a single time. About 20% of the sample comes from the top ten.

CDR3 length: 13 amino acids, cysteine to phenylalanine. The only DNA kept is the CDR3, 39 bases in frame from the first base. Based on the germline V gene (reference sequence), the CDR1 and CDR2 sequences are DFQATT and SNEGSKA. The sequence is built from TRBV20-1 and TRBJ2-3; TRBD2 aligns with 8 central bases. This sequence originates from a woman aged 55-70 years in good health. The sample was blood. In nucleotides, the sequence is TGCACCCCATCTGCGGGAGGTACAGATACGCAGTATTTT. Its coded protein is CTPSAGGTDTQYF.